This T cell receptor beta chain was recovered during a study of cytomegalovirus exposure and HLA in healthy donors. Study-level results: Indistinguishability led to the exclusion of some V segments, TRBV6-2 and TRBV6-3 included. A cluster of highly shared sequence variants was likely a sequencing artifact.

The CDR3 consists of 19 residues. Germline CDR1 is SGHRS and CDR2 is YFSETQ. J was trimmed by 0 bases and V by 4 bases; bases with no gene match: 15. PCR was performed using 60 Vbeta and 13 Jbeta primers. The repertoire was sequenced with immunoSEQ multiplex PCR; TCRdb's copy has only in-frame clones and lacks some. The sample's table shows around 97,000 clones. In the case of this clone: Its specificity is unknown.

The chain carries TRBV5-1 and TRBJ1-3; 8 bases fit TRBD1. The sample was PBMCs. The TCR comes from a man aged 35 to 55 in good health and CMV-seronegative. CDR3 bases: TGCGCCAGCAGCCCTTACCGGCAGGGGGCGCCGAACTCTGGAAACACCATATATTTT. Its translation: CASSPYRQGAPNSGNTIYF. The complete variable domain, with remaining parts taken from reference TRBV5-1 and TRBJ1-3, reads KAGVTQTPRYLIKTRGQQVTLSCSPISGHRSVSWYQQTPGQGLQFLFEYFSETQRNKGNFPGRFSGRQFSNSRSEMNVSTLELGDSALYLCASSPYRQGAPNSGNTIYFGEGSWLTVV.